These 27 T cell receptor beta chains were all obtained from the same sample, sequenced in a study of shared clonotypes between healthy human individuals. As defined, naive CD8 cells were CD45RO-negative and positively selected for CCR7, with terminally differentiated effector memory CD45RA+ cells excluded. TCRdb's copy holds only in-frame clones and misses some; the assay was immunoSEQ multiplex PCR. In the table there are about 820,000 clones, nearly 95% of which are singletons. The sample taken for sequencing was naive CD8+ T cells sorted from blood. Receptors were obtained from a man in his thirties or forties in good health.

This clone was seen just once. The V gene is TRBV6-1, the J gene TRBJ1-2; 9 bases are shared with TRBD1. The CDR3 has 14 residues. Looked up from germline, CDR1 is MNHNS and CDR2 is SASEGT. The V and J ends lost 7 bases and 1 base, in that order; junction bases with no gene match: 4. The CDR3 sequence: CASIGTGYNYGYTF. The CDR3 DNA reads TGTGCCAGCATAGGGACAGGGTATAACTATGGCTACACCTTC.

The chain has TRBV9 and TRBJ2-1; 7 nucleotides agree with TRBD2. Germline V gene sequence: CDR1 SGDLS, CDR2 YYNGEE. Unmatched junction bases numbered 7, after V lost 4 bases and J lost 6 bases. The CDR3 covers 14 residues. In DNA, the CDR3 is TGTGCCAGCAGCTTACCGGGACTATCCAATGAGCAGTTCTTC. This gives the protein CASSLPGLSNEQFF.

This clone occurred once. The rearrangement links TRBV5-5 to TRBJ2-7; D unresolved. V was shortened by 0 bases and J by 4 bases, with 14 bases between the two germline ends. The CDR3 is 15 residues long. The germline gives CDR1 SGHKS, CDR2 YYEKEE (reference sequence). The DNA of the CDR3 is TGTGCCAGCAGCTTGGTTTTTGGTTCGGGTTACGAGCAGTACTTC. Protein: CASSLVFGSGYEQYF.

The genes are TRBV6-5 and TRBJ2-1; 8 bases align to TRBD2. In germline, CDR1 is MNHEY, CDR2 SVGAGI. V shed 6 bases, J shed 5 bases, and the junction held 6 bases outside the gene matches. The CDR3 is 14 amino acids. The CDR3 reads CASRPLAGDNEQFF. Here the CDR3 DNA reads TGTGCCAGCAGACCTCTAGCGGGCGACAATGAGCAGTTCTTC.

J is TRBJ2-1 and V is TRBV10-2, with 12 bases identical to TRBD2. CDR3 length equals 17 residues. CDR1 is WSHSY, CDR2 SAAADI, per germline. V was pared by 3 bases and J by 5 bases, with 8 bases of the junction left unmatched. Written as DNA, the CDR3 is TGCGCCAGCAGTGAAAGTCTAGCGGGAGGGCGAGACAATGAGCAGTTCTTC. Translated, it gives CASSESLAGGRDNEQFF.

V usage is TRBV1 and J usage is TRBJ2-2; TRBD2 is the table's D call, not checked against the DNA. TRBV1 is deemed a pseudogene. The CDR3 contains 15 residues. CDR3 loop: CTSSQGLAGAGELFF. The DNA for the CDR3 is TGCACCAGCAGCCAAGGACTAGCGGGGGCCGGGGAGCTGTTTTTT.

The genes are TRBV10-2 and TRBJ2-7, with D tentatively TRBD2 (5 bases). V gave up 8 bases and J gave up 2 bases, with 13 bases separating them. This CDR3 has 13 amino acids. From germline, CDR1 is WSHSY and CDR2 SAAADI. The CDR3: CASGILAAYEQYF. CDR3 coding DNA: TGCGCCAGCGGTATTCTAGCAGCCTACGAGCAGTACTTC.

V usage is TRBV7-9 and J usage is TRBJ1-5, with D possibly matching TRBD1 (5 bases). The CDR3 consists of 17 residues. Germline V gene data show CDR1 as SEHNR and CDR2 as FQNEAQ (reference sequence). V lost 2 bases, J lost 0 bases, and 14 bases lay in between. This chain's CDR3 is CASSLWRDPYSNQPQHF. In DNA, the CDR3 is TGTGCCAGCAGCTTATGGAGGGACCCTTATAGCAATCAGCCCCAGCATTTT.

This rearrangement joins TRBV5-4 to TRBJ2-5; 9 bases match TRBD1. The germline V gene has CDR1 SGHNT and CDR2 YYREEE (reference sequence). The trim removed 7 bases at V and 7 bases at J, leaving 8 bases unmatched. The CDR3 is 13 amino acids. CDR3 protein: CASSPRDRVTQYF. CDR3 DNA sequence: TGTGCCAGCTCCCCCCGGGACAGGGTGACCCAGTACTTC.

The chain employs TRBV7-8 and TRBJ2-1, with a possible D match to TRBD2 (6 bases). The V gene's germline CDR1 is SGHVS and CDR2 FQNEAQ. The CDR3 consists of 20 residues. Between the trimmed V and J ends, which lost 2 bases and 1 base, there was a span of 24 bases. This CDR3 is CASSLNSVRWRGKSYNEQFF. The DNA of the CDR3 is TGTGCCAGCAGCTTAAATAGTGTTAGGTGGAGGGGAAAATCCTACAATGAGCAGTTCTTC.

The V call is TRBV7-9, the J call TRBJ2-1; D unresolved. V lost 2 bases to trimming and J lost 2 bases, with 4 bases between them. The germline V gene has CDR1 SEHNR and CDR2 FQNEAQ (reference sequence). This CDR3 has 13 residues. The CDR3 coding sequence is TGTGCCAGCAGCTTAAATCCCTACAATGAGCAGTTCTTC. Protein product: CASSLNPYNEQFF. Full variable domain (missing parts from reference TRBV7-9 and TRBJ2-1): DTGVSQNPRHKITKRGQNVTFRCDPISEHNRLYWYRQTLGQGPEFLTYFQNEAQLEKSRLLSDRFSAERPKGSFSTLEIQRTEQGDSAMYLCASSLNPYNEQFFGPGTRLTVL.

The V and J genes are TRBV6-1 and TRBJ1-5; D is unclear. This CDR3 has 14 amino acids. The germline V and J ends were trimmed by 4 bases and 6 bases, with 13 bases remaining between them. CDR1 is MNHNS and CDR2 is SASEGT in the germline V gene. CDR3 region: CASSVSGLGQPQHF. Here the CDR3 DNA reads TGTGCCAGCAGTGTCTCCGGGTTAGGTCAGCCCCAGCATTTT.

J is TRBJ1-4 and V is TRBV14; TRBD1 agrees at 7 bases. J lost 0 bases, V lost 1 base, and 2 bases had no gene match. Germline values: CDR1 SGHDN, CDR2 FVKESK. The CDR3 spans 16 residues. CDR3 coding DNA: TGTGCCAGCAGCCAAGGACAGGGCTCAACTAATGAAAAACTGTTTTTT. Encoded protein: CASSQGQGSTNEKLFF.

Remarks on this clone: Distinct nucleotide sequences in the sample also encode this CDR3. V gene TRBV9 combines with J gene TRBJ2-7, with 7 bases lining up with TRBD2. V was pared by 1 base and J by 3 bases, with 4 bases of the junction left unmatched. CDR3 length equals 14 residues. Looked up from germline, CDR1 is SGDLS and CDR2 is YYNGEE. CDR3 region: CASSVTGGSYEQYF. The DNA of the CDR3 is TGTGCCAGCAGCGTAACGGGCGGGAGCTACGAGCAGTACTTC.

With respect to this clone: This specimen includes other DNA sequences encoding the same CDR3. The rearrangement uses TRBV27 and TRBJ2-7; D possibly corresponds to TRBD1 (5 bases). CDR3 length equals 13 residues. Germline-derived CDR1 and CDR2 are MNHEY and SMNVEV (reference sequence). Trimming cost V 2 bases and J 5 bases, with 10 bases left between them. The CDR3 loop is CASSLGQGNEQYF. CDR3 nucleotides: TGTGCCAGCAGTTTAGGGCAGGGAAACGAGCAGTACTTC.

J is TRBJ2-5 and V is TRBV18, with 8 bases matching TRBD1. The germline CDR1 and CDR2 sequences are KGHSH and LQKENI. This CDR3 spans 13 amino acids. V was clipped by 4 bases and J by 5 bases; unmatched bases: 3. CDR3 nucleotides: TGTGCCAGCTCACTCGGGACAGGCGAGACCCAGTACTTC. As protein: CASSLGTGETQYF.

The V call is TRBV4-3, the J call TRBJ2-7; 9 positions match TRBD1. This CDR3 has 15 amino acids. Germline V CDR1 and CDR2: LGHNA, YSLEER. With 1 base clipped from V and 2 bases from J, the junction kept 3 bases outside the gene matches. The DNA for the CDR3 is TGCGCCAGCAGCCAAGGTAGGACAGGGGCCTACGAGCAGTACTTC. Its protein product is CASSQGRTGAYEQYF.

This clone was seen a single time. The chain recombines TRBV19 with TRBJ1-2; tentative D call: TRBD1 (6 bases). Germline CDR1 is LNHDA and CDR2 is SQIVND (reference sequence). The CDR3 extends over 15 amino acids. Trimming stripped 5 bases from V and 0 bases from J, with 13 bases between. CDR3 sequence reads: CASSANRVSNYGYTF. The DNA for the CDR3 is TGTGCCAGTAGTGCAAACAGGGTTTCTAACTATGGCTACACCTTC.

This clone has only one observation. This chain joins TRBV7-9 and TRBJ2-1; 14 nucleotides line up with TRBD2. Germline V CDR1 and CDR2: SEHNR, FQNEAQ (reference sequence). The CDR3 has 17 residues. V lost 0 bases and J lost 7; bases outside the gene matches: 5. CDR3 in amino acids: CASSLASGLAGDNEQFF. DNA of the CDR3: TGTGCCAGCAGCTTAGCGTCGGGACTAGCGGGAGATAATGAGCAGTTCTTC.

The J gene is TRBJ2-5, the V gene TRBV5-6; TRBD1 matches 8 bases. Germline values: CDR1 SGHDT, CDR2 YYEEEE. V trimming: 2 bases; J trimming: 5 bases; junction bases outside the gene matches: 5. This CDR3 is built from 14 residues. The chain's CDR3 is CASSFSTGVETQYF. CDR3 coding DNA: TGTGCCAGCAGCTTTTCGACAGGGGTGGAGACCCAGTACTTC.

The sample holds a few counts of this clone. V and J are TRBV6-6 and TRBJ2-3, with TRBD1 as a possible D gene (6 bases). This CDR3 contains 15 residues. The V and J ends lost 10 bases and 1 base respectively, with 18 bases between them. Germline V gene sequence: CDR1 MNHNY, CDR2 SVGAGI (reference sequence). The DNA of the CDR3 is TGTGCCACTACGGGTTCGGACAGCCGCACAGATACGCAGTATTTT. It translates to CATTGSDSRTDTQYF.

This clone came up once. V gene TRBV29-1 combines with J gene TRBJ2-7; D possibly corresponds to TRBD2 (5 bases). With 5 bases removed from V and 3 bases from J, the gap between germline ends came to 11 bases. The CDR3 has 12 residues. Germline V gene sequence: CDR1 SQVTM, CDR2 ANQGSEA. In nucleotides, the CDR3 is TGCAGCGTTCGGGGAAAGGACTACGAGCAGTACTTC. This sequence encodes CSVRGKDYEQYF.

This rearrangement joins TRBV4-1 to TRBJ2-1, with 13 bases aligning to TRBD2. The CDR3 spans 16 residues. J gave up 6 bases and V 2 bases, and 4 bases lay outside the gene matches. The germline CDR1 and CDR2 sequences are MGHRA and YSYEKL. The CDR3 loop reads CASSQQLAGGSNEQFF. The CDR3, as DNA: TGCGCCAGCAGCCAACAACTAGCGGGAGGGTCCAATGAGCAGTTCTTC.

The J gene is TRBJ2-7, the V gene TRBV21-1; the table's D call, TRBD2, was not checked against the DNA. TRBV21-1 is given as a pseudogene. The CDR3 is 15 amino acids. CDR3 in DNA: TGTGCCAGCAGCTCCGGGTCACTAGAGGCCTACGAGCAGTACTTC. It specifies CASSSGSLEAYEQYF.

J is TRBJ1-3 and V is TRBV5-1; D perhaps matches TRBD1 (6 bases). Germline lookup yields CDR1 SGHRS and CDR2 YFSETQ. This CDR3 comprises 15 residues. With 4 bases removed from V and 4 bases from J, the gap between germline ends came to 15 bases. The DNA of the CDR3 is TGCGCCAGCAGCCCCGACTCAGGGGCCGGAAACACCATATATTTT. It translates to CASSPDSGAGNTIYF.

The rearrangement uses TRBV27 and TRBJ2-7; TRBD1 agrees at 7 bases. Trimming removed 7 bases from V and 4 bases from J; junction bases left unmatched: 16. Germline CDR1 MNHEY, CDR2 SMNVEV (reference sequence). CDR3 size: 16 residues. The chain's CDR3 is CASNQPPGQRVYEQYF. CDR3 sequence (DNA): TGTGCCAGCAACCAACCACCGGGACAGAGGGTATACGAGCAGTACTTC.

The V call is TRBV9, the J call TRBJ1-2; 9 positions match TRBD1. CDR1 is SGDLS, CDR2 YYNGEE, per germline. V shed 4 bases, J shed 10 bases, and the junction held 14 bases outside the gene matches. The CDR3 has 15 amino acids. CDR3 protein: CASSTKSTGGLAYTF. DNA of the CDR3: TGTGCCAGCAGCACCAAAAGCACAGGGGGCTTGGCCTACACCTTC.